This entry features one TCR beta chain sequence. Its antigen is undetermined. The CDR3 is made up of 12 amino acids. These data are taken from a study of cytomegalovirus exposure and HLA in healthy donors. Findings of the study overall: According to the study, 160 or so TCR beta chains were cytomegalovirus-associated. While the bulk of TCR sequences proved rare, some public TCRs turned up in many donors. One later analysis, an examination of the approximately 120 validation repertoires, found that first-cohort TCR clusters tended to co-occur in them.

It was the approximately 120-subject validation cohort, separate from the roughly 700-subject first cohort, to which the donors belonged. This table comes from immunoSEQ multiplex PCR, and its TCRdb copy is limited to in-frame clones, with some not included. The sample yields over 200,000 clones, about nine tenths seen once. The sample was PBMCs. The TCR was taken from a woman younger than 30 in good health and CMV-seropositive. The V call is TRBV21-1, the J call TRBJ1-2; the DNA was not compared with TRBD1, the D call given in the table. TRBV21-1 corresponds to a pseudogene. The CDR3 DNA is TGTGCCAAATCTCAAAGGGGCAGGGCATCCACCTTC. Translated, it gives CAKSQRGRASTF.